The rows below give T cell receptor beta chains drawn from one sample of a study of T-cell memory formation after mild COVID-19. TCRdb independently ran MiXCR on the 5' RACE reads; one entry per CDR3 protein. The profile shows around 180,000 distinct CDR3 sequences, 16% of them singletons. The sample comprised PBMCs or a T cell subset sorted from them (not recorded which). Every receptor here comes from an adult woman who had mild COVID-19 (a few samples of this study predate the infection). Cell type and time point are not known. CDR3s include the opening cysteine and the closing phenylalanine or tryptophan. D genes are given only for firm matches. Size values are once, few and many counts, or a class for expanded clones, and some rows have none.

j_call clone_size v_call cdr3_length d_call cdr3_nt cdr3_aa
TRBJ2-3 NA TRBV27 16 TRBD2 TGTGCCAGCAGTTCGCGGACTAGCGGGAGTTTAGATACGCAGTATTTT CASSSRTSGSLDTQYF
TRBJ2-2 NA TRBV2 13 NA TGTGCCAGCAGAGGGGCGGACACCGGGGAGCTGTTTTTT CASRGADTGELFF
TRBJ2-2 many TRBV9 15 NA TGTGCCAGCAGTCGGGTGCAATCCCCCACCGGGGAGCTGTTTTTT CASSRVQSPTGELFF
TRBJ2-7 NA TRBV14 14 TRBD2 TGTGCCAGCAGCCAAGTCGCGGGGGCCTACGAGCAGTACTTC CASSQVAGAYEQYF
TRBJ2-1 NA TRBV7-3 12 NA TGTGCCAGCAGCTTAGGCGACTCCCAACAGTTCTTC CASSLGDSQQFF
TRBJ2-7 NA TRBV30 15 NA TGTGCCTGGAGTGTAGGGCTAGCTTCCCCCTACGAGCAGTACTTC CAWSVGLASPYEQYF
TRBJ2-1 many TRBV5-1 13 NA TGCGCCAGCAGCTTGGCTTCACCCAATGAGCAGTTCTTC CASSLASPNEQFF
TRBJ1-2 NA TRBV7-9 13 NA TGTGCCAGCAGCTTCGCAGGGTCCGGAGGCTACACCTTC CASSFAGSGGYTF
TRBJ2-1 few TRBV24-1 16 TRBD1 TGTGCCACCAGTGCGACCGGGACAGGGGGCTACAATGAGCAGTTCTTC CATSATGTGGYNEQFF
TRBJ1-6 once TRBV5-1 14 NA TGCGCCAGCAATTCAGGGAGCTTGGGTTCACCCCTCCACTTT CASNSGSLGSPLHF
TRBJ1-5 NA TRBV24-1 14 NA TGTGCCACCAGTGATGTTCATGAGACCCAGCCCCAGCATTTT CATSDVHETQPQHF
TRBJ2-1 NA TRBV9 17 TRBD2 TGTGCCAGCAGCGTAGCTCCGCTAGCGGGTACCTACAATGAGCAGTTCTTC CASSVAPLAGTYNEQFF
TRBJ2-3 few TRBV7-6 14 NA TGTGCCAGCTCGGGGATTTTGGAAACAGATACGCAGTATTTT CASSGILETDTQYF
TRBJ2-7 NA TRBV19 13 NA TGTGCCAGTAGTATACGAGAGACCTACGAGCAGTACTTC CASSIRETYEQYF
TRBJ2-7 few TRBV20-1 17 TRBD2 TGCAGTGCTAGAGGGGGCGGGGGAAATCCGCGGGTCTCCGAGCAGTACTTC CSARGGGGNPRVSEQYF
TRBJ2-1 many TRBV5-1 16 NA TGCGCCAGCAGCTTGGGTACAGGGCTCCTGAACAATGAGCAGTTCTTC CASSLGTGLLNNEQFF
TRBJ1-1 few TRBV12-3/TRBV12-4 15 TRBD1 TGTGCCAGCAGTTTATCGGGACAGCAGAACACTGAAGCTTTCTTT CASSLSGQQNTEAFF
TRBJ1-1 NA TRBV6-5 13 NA TGTGCCAGCAGCGACAGACCCAACACTGAAGCTTTCTTT CASSDRPNTEAFF
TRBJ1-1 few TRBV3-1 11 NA TGTGCCAGCAGCCAGGGTCTGAGAGCTTTCTTT CASSQGLRAFF
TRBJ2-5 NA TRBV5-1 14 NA TGCGCCAGCCGCCTGACCCTCGGAGACGGGACCCAGTACTTC CASRLTLGDGTQYF
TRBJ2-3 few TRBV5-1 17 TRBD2 TGCGCCAGCAGCTTTACTAGCGGGGGGGCTGGCACAGATACGCAGTATTTT CASSFTSGGAGTDTQYF
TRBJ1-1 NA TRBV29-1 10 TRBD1 TGCAGCGTTCGGGACAGTGAAGCTTTCTTT CSVRDSEAFF
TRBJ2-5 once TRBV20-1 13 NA TGCAGTGCCACAGGGCTGAGCCAAGAGACCCAGTACTTC CSATGLSQETQYF
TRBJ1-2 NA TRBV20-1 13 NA TGCAGTGCTGTGACTTCCTGGCACTATGGCTACACCTTC CSAVTSWHYGYTF
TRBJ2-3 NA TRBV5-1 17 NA TGCGCCAGCAGCTCTGGTATGACAACTGGGAGCACAGATACGCAGTATTTT CASSSGMTTGSTDTQYF
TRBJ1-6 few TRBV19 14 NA TGTGCCAGTAGTACCACAGGAGGGAATTCACCCCTCCACTTT CASSTTGGNSPLHF
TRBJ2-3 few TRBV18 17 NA TGTTCCAGCTCACCACAGAGAGGGGGTGAATTCACAGATACGCAGTATTTT CSSSPQRGGEFTDTQYF
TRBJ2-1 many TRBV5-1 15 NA TGCGCCAGCAGCTTGGTTGCAGGGCAAGGCAATGAGCAGTTCTTC CASSLVAGQGNEQFF
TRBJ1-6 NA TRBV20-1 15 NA TGCAGTGCTAGAACTGAGGGGCAGGGAAACTCACCCCTCCACTTT CSARTEGQGNSPLHF
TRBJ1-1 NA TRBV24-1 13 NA TGTGCCACCAGTCAGGGGAGGGACACTGAAGCTTTCTTT CATSQGRDTEAFF
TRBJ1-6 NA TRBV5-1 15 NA TGCGCCAGCAGCATAGAACAGGGTAGGGATTCACCCCTCCACTTT CASSIEQGRDSPLHF
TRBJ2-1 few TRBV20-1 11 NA TGCAGTGAAACGAGGGGTAATGAGCAGTTCTTC CSETRGNEQFF
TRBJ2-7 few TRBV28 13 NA TGTGCCAGCAGTTTAGGCAGGACCTACGAGCAGTACTTC CASSLGRTYEQYF
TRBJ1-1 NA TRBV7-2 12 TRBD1 TGTGCCAGCAGCCCACCTCGGGACAGTTTGATCTTT CASSPPRDSLIF